The clone carrying this TCR beta chain occurred many times. The record originates from a study of T cells in Graves' hyperthyroidism and ophthalmopathy. V dropped 3 bases and J dropped 2 bases, with 11 bases sitting between them. The CDR3 runs to 14 residues. Germline-derived CDR1 and CDR2 are MNHEY and SVGAGI. Amplification targeted TCR beta CDR3 regions from RNA transcripts. First-round RT-PCR targeting the TCR CDR3 was performed with the HTBI primer set. TCRdb passed the multiplex PCR reads through MiXCR, listing each CDR3 protein once. The profile shows about 580,000 distinct CDR3 sequences, around 14% of them singletons.

Sequences were obtained from blood. The TCR originated in a woman aged 25 to 39 with Graves' hyperthyroidism that later progressed to Graves' ophthalmopathy. This chain links TRBV6-5 with TRBJ2-7; D might be TRBD1 or TRBD2, each matching 5 bases. The CDR3 bases are TGTGCCAGCAGTTATGGGGGTCCTGCCTACGAGCAGTACTTC. It yields the protein CASSYGGPAYEQYF.